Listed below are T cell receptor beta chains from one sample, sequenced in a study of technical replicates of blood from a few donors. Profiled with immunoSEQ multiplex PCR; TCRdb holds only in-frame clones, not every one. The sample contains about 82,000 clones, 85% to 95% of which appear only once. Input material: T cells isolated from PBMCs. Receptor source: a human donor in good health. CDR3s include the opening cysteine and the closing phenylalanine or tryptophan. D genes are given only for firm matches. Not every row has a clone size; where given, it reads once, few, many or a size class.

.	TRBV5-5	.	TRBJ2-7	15	TGTGCCAGCAGCTTGGTGCTGCTTAGCTCCTACGAGCAGTACTTC	CASSLVLLSSYEQYF
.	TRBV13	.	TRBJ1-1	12	TGTGCCAGCAGCCAGGATAGGACTGAAGCTTTCTTT	CASSQDRTEAFF
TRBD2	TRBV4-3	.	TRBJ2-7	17	TGCGCCAGCAGCCAAATTGAAGCGCTAGCGGGAGCTAACGAGCAGTACTTC	CASSQIEALAGANEQYF
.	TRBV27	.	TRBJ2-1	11	TGTGCCAGCAGTTTAGGACACGAGCAGTTCTTC	CASSLGHEQFF
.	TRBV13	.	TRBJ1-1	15	TGTGCCAGCAGCTTAGAGGGAGGGTGGAACACTGAAGCTTTCTTT	CASSLEGGWNTEAFF
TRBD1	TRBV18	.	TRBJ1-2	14	TGTGCCAGCTCACGCCGGGACAGGGAACATGGCTACACCTTC	CASSRRDREHGYTF
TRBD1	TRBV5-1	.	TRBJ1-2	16	TGCGCCAGCAGCCTTCCGTCGGGAGGGGGCATGGATGGCTACACCTTC	CASSLPSGGGMDGYTF
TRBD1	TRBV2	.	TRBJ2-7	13	TGTGCCAGCAGGCAACAGGGGGCCGGGGAGCAGTACTTC	CASRQQGAGEQYF
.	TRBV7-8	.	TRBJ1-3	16	TGTGCCAGCAGCTTAGCTCCCCGGAGGGTTGGAAACACCATATATTTT	CASSLAPRRVGNTIYF
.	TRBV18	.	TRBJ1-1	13	TGTGCCAGCTCACGGCAGGGCAACACTGAAGCTTTCTTT	CASSRQGNTEAFF
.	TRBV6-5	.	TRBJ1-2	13	TGTGCCAGCAGTTTTACTTCCAGGGCCGGCTACACCTTC	CASSFTSRAGYTF
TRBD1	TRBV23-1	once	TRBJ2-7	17	TGCGCCAGCAGTCTTGGTCCGGGACAGGGTGAGAGATACGAGCAGTACTTC	CASSLGPGQGERYEQYF
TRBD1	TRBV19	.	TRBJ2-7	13	TGTGCCAGTAGTATAGAGACAGGGGGCGAGCAGTACTTC	CASSIETGGEQYF
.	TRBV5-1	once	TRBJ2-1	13	TGCGCCAGCAGCTTGCTGTTTTACAATGAGCAGTTCTTC	CASSLLFYNEQFF
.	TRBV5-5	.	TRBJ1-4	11	TGTGCCAGCCTGAGGGATGAAAAACTGTTTTTT	CASLRDEKLFF
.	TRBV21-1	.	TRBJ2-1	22	TGTGCCAGCAGCCTCCACTCAAAGAGACTAGCGGGAGAGGTCGCGTACAATGATGAGCAGTTCTTC	CASSLHSKRLAGEVAYNDEQFF
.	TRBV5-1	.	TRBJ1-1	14	TGCGCCAGCAGCTCGACGGGGAGGAACACTGAAGCTTTCTTT	CASSSTGRNTEAFF
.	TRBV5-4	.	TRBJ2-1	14	TGTGCCAGCAGCTTGGGTGGGACACTCAATGAGCAGTTCTTC	CASSLGGTLNEQFF
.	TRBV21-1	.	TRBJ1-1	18	TGTGCCAGCCCCAGGGAGTCACCAGGACAGGGGAAAAACACTGAAGCTTTCTTT	CASPRESPGQGKNTEAFF
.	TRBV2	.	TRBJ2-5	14	TGTGCCAGCAGTGAAGGTCGGTGGTCAGAGACCCAGTACTTC	CASSEGRWSETQYF
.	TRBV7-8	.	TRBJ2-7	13	TGTGCCAGCAGCTTATTGGAGAGCCACGAGCAGTACTTC	CASSLLESHEQYF
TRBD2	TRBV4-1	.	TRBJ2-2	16	TGCGCCAGCAGCCAACATGGGACTAGTGGCACCGGGGAGCTGTTTTTT	CASSQHGTSGTGELFF
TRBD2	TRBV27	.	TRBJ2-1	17	TGTGCCAGCAGTACACGGACTAGCGGGAGAGGACACAATGAGCAGTTCTTC	CASSTRTSGRGHNEQFF
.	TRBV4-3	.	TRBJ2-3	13	TGCGCCAGCCGGGAGAGGGGCACAGATACGCAGTATTTT	CASRERGTDTQYF
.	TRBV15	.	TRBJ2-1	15	TGTGCCACCAGCAGAGAGGCGGTTTCGGGCAATGAGCAGTTCTTC	CATSREAVSGNEQFF
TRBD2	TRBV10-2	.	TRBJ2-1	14	TGCGCCAGCAGAGGACTAGCGGGATCCAATGAGCAGTTCTTC	CASRGLAGSNEQFF
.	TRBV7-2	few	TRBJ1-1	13	TGTGCCAGCAGCTTAGGACAGAACACTGAAGCTTTCTTT	CASSLGQNTEAFF
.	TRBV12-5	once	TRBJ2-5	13	TGTGCTAGTGGTTTGGGTTCGAGAGAGACCCAGTACTTC	CASGLGSRETQYF
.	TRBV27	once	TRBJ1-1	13	TGTGCCAGCGGAATATATAGCGACACTGAAGCTTTCTTT	CASGIYSDTEAFF